This T cell receptor beta chain was identified during a study of blood T cell repertoires in COVID-19. On the study more broadly: PBMCs, B-cell-depleted T cells, or T cells provided the cDNA or gDNA that made up the material.

As originally analysed: Counts of nucleated cells, estimated from reference gene primer amplification, were obtained. Sequencing was performed with immunoSEQ multiplex PCR; in TCRdb, only in-frame clones are kept and a portion is missing. V, J and clone size are those of that table, while D and trimming were read from the DNA. This sample has hundreds of thousands of clones, with roughly 90% found just once. The CDR3 totals 14 residues. Trimming left V 9 bases short and J 7 bases short, with 18 bases between. CDR1 is LNHDA and CDR2 is SQIVND in the germline V gene (reference sequence). The chain uses TRBV19 and TRBJ2-2; D perhaps matches TRBD2 (5 bases). The receptor's source is a woman aged 45-65 years with acute or convalescent COVID-19. Sequenced input: peripheral blood. In DNA, the CDR3 is TGTGCCAGCCGGGTTCTAGCTATCGGCGGGGAGCTGTTTTTT. Its translation: CASRVLAIGGELFF.